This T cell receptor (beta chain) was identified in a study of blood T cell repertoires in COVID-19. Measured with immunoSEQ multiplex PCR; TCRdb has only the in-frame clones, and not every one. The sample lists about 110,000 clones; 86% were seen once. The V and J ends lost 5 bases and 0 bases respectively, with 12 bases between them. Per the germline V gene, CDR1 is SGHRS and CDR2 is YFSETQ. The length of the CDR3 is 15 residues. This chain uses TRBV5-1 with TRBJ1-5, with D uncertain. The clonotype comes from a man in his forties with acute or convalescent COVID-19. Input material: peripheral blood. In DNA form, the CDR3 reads TGCGCCAGCAGTATAGACGGGGATAGCAATCAGCCCCAGCATTTT. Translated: CASSIDGDSNQPQHF.